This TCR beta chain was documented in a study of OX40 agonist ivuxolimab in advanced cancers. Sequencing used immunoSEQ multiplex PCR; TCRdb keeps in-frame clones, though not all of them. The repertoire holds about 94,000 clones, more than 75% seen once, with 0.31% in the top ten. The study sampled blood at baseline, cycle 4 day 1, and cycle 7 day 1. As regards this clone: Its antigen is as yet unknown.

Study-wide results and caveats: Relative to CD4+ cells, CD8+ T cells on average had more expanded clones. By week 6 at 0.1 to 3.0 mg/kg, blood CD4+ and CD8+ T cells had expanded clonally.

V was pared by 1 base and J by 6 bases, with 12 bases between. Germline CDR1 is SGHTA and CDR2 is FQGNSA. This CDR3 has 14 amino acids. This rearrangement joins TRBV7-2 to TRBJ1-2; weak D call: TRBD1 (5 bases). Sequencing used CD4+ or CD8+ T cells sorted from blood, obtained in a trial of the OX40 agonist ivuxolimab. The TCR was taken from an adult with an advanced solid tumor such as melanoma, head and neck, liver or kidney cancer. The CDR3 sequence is CASSLGGRGDGYTF. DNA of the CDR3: TGTGCCAGCAGCTTAGGGGGCCGGGGAGATGGCTACACCTTC.